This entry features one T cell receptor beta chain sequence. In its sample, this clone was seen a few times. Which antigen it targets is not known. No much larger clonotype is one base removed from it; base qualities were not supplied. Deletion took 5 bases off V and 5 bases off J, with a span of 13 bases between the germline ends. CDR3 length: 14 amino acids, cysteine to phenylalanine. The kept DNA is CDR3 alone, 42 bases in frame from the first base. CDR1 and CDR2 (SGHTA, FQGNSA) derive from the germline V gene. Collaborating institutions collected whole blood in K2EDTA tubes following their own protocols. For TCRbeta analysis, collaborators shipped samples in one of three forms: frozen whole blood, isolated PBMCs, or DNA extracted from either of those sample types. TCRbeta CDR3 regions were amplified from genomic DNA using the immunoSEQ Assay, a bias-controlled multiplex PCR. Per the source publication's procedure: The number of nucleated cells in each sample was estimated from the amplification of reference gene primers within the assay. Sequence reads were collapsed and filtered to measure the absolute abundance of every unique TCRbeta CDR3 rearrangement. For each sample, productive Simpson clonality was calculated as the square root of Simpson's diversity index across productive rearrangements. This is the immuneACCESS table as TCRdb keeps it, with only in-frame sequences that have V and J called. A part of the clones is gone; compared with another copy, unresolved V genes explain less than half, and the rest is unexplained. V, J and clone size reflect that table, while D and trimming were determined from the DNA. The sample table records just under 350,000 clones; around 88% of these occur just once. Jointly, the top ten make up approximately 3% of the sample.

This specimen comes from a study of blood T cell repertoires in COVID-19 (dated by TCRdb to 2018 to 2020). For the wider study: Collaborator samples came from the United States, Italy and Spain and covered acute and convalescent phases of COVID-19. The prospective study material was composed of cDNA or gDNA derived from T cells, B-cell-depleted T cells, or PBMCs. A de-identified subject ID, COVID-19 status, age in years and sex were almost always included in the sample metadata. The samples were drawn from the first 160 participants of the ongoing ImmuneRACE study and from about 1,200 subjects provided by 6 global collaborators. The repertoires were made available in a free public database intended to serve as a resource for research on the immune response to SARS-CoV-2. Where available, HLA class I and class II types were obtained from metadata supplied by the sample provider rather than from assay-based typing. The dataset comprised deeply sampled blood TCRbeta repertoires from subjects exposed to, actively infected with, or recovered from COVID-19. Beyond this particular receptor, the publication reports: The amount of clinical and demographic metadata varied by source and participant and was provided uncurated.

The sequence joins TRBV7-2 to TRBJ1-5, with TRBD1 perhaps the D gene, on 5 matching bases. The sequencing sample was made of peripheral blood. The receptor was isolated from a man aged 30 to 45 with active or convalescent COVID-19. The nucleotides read TGTGCCAGCAGCGCGGTGGCGGGGGATCAGCCCCAGCATTTT. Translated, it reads CASSAVAGDQPQHF. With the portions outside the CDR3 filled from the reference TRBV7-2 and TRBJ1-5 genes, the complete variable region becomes GAGVSQSPSNKVTEKGKDVELRCDPISGHTALYWYRQSLGQGLEFLIYFQGNSAPDKSGLPSDRFSAERTGGSVSTLTIQRTQQEDSAVYLCASSAVAGDQPQHFGDGTRLSIL.